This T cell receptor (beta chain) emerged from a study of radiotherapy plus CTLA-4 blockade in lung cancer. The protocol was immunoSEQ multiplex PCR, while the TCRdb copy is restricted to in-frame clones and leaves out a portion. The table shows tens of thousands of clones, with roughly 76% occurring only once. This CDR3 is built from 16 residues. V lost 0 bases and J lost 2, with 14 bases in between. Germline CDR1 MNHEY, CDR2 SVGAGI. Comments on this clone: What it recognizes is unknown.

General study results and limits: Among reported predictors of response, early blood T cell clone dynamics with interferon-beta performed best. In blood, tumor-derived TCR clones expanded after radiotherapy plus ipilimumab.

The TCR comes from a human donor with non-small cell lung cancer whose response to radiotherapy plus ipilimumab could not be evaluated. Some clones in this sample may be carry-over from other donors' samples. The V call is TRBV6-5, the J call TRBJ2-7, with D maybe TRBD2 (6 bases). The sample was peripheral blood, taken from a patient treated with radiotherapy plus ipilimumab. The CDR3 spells CASSYSVAVMTYEQYF. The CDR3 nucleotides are TGTGCCAGCAGTTACTCGGTAGCGGTGATGACCTACGAGCAGTACTTC.